One sample yielded the 5 T cell receptor beta chains listed below, sequenced in a study of T cells in localized non-small cell lung cancer. Profiled with immunoSEQ multiplex PCR; TCRdb holds only in-frame clones, not every one. The sample has approximately 5,400 clones; 85% are singletons. The source material was PBMCs, sampled before any cancer treatment. The receptors derive from a woman aged 35 to 75 with stage II lung adenocarcinoma.

The CDR3 protein is CASSPRQVEEDTIYF. The CDR3 coding sequence is TGTGCCAGTAGTCCTCGACAGGTGGAGGAGGACACCATATATTTT. This chain connects TRBV19 to TRBJ1-3; D is possibly TRBD1 (6 bases). Looked up from germline, CDR1 is LNHDA and CDR2 is SQIVND (reference sequence). This CDR3 region has 15 residues. The V and J ends lost 5 bases and 8 bases respectively, with 19 bases between them.

V is TRBV27 and J is TRBJ2-7; D is perhaps TRBD2 (5 bases). This CDR3 comprises 13 residues. The germline gives CDR1 MNHEY, CDR2 SMNVEV (reference sequence). Deletions cut 3 bases from V and 2 bases from J, with 8 bases between. CDR3 residues: CASSLKRTYEQYF. For the CDR3, the DNA is TGTGCCAGCAGTTTGAAGCGGACCTACGAGCAGTACTTC.

The chain employs TRBV27 and TRBJ1-6; 9 bases agree with TRBD1. The germline V gene encodes CDR1 MNHEY and CDR2 SMNVEV (reference sequence). J lost 10 bases, V lost 6 bases, and 10 bases had no gene match. The CDR3 loop spans 15 amino acids. This CDR3 is CASSRGQGGVSPLHF. The CDR3 DNA is TGTGCCAGCAGCCGGGGACAGGGAGGGGTATCACCCCTCCACTTT.

The V and J genes are TRBV28 and TRBJ1-5; D is perhaps TRBD1 (6 bases). CDR1 is MDHEN and CDR2 is SYDVKM in the germline V gene. The CDR3 extends over 15 amino acids. The ends were cut back, 4 bases at V and 1 base at J, with 11 bases in the middle. For the CDR3, the DNA is TGTGCCAGCAGTTCAGGGGAGCGGAGCAATCAGCCCCAGCATTTT. Translation: CASSSGERSNQPQHF.

The V gene is TRBV25-1, the J gene TRBJ2-1, with 8 bases lining up with TRBD2. The germline CDR1 and CDR2 sequences are MGHDK and SYGVNS. Trimming at V came to 0 bases and at J to 6 bases, leaving 10 bases not matched to a gene. This CDR3 has 17 amino acids. Here the CDR3 reads CASSEYRGTRNPNEQFF. The CDR3 coding sequence is TGTGCCAGCAGTGAATATCGCGGGACTAGAAATCCCAATGAGCAGTTCTTC. Complete variable domain (other parts from reference TRBV25-1 and TRBJ2-1): EADIYQTPRYLVIGTGKKITLECSQTMGHDKMYWYQQDPGMELHLIHYSYGVNSTEKGDLSSESTVSRIRTEHFPLTLESARPSHTSQYLCASSEYRGTRNPNEQFFGPGTRLTVL.